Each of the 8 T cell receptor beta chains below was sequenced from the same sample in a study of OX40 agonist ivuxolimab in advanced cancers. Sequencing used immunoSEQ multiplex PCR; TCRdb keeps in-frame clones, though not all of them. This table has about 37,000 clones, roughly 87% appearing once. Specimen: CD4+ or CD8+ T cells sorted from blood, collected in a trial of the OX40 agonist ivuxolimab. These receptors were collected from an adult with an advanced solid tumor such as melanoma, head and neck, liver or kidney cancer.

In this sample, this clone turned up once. CDR3 nucleotide sequence: TGTGCCAGCAGCTTTTCGGTTGGTGAACGCACCGGGGAGCTGTTTTTT. Its translation: CASSFSVGERTGELFF. This chain links TRBV5-4 with TRBJ2-2, with D unresolved. V was shortened by 2 bases and J by 4 bases, with 15 bases between the two germline ends. Germline lookup yields CDR1 SGHNT and CDR2 YYREEE (reference sequence). The CDR3 covers 16 residues.

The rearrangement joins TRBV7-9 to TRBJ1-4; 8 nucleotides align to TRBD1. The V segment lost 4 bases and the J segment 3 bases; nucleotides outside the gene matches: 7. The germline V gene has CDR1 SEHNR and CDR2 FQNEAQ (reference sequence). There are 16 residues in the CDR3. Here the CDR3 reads CASSSDRVAANEKLFF. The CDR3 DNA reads TGTGCCAGCAGCTCGGACAGGGTGGCGGCTAATGAAAAACTGTTTTTT.

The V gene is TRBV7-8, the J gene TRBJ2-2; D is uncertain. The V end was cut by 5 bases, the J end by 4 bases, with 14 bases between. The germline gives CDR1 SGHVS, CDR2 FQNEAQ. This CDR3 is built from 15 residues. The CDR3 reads CASSPGEVGTGELFF. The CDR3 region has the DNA TGTGCCAGCAGCCCGGGTGAGGTGGGCACCGGGGAGCTGTTTTTT.

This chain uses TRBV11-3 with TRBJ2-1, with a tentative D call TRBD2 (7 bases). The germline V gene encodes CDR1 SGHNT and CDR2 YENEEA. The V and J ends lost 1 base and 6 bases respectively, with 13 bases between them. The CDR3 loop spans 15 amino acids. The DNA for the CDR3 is TGTGCCAGCAGCTTAGGGGGGGGCCAGGGCAATGAGCAGTTCTTC. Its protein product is CASSLGGGQGNEQFF.

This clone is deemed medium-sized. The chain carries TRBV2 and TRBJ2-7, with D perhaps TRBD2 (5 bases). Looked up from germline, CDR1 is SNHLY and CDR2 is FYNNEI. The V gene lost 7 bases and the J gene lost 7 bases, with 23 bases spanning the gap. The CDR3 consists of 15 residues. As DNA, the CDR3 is TGTGCCAGCAAGTCCGGCCCTCGTAGCGCCCGAGAGCAGTACTTC. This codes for CASKSGPRSAREQYF.

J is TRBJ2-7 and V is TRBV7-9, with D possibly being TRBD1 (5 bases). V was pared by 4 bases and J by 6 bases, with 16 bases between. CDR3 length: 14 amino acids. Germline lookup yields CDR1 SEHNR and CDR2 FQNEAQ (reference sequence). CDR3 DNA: TGTGCCAGCAGCTCTCGGCCAGGGCAGGGCGAGCAGTACTTC. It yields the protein CASSSRPGQGEQYF.

The chain's CDR3 is CASSEGEFYTDTQYF. CDR3 coding DNA: TGTGCCAGCAGTGAAGGGGAATTTTACACAGATACGCAGTATTTT. The chain combines TRBV6-1 with TRBJ2-3; D is unresolved. Germline-derived CDR1 and CDR2 are MNHNS and SASEGT. V was pared by 1 base and J by 2 bases, with 10 bases between. The CDR3 covers 15 residues.

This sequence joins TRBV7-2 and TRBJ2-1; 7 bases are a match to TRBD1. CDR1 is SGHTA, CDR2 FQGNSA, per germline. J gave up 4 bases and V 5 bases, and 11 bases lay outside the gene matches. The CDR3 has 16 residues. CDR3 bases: TGTGCCAGCAGCCTAACGACGGCAGGGGGATACAATGAGCAGTTCTTC. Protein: CASSLTTAGGYNEQFF.